The 4 T cell receptor beta chains in this list originate from one sample, sequenced in a study of shared clonotypes between healthy human individuals. The protocol was immunoSEQ multiplex PCR, while the TCRdb copy is restricted to in-frame clones and leaves out a portion. This table holds over 2 million clones, approximately 95% found once. Sequencing input: naive CD4+ T cells sorted from blood. Subset described: CD45RA+ positively selected. The source is a man between 18 and 29 years old in good health.

The chain joins TRBV6-6 to TRBJ1-2, with D unresolved. Trimming removed 2 bases at V and 7 bases at J, with 14 bases between. This CDR3 region has 14 residues. CDR1 is MNHNY, CDR2 SVGAGI, per germline (reference sequence). The chain's CDR3 is CASSYPLEGSGYTF. The DNA for the CDR3 is TGTGCCAGCAGTTACCCACTTGAGGGCTCTGGCTACACCTTC.

J is TRBJ2-2 and V is TRBV6-6; possibly TRBD1 or TRBD2 for D (5 bases each). The CDR3 loop spans 15 amino acids. V was pared by 7 bases and J by 3 bases, with 15 bases between. Germline V gene data show CDR1 as MNHNY and CDR2 as SVGAGI (reference sequence). The CDR3 DNA reads as TGTGCCAGCACAGTAGTGGGGGTTGACACCGGGGAGCTGTTTTTT. The encoded protein is CASTVVGVDTGELFF.

The chain links TRBV4-1 to TRBJ2-5; D possibly matches TRBD1 or TRBD2 (6 bases each). The CDR3 spans 15 residues. Trimming pared 3 bases from V and 2 bases from J, leaving 13 bases between. Germline CDR1 is MGHRA and CDR2 is YSYEKL. CDR3 sequence: CASSQGGQKQETQYF. In nucleotides, the CDR3 is TGCGCCAGCAGCCAGGGAGGACAGAAGCAAGAGACCCAGTACTTC.

On this clone itself: Other DNA sequences of this sample code for an identical CDR3. The V call is TRBV2, the J call TRBJ2-7; no clear D gene. There are 11 residues in the CDR3. V was cut by 4 bases and J by 4 bases, with 5 bases left in between. Germline V gene sequence: CDR1 SNHLY, CDR2 FYNNEI. CDR3 sequence: CASSVSYEQYF. In DNA form, the CDR3 reads TGTGCCAGCAGTGTTAGTTACGAGCAGTACTTC.